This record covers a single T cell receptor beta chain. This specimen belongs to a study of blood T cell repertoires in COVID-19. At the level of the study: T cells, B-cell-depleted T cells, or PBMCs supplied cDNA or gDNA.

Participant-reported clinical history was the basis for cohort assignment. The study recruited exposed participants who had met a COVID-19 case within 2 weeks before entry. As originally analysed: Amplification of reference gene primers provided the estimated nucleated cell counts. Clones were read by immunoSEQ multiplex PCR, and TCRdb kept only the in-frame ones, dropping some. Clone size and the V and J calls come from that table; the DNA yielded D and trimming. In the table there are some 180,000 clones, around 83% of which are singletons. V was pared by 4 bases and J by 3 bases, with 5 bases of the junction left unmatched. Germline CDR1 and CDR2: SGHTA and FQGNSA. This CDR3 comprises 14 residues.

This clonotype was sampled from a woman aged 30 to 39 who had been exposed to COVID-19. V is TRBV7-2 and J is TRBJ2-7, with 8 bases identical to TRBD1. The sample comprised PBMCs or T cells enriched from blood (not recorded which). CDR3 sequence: CASSSYGQGYEQYF. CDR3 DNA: TGTGCCAGCAGCTCCTACGGACAGGGCTACGAGCAGTACTTC.